This TCR beta chain was recovered during a study of blood T cells in healthy people across ages. Overall study findings and caveats: Diversity of TCR beta per million T cells declined in a roughly linear way with age.

Each donor's blood draw was approximately 10 milliliters of peripheral blood. For this clonotype: Its specificity is unknown.

Primers used in a second PCR of roughly 6 to 12 cycles were a sample-barcoded 5' primer and a J-beta primer mix. TCRdb re-called the 5' RACE reads with MiXCR, one entry per CDR3 protein. The sample yields 600,000 or so distinct CDR3 sequences, less than 35% seen once. This receptor was taken from a woman of 80 years or more in good health. The sequenced material came from blood.

The DNA for the CDR3 is TGCAGTGCTCCAGTCGGACTAGCGGGCCTCCAAGAGACCCAGTACTTC. Its protein product is CSAPVGLAGLQETQYF. This chain uses TRBV20-1 with TRBJ2-5; TRBD2 matches 11 bases. This CDR3 region has 16 residues. From germline, CDR1 is DFQATT and CDR2 SNEGSKA (reference sequence). V was pared by 5 bases and J by 1 base, with 9 bases of the junction left unmatched.